Each of the 17 T cell receptor beta chains below was sequenced from the same sample in a study of blood T cell repertoires in COVID-19. TCRdb's copy holds only in-frame clones and misses some; the assay was immunoSEQ multiplex PCR. The sample includes around 200,000 clones, 70% to 90% seen only once; the top ten take about 2%. Sequencing was performed on peripheral blood. The receptors come from a woman aged 45-59 years with acute or convalescent COVID-19.

J is TRBJ1-4 and V is TRBV4-2, with D possibly being TRBD1 (5 bases). Trimming took 3 bases from V and 2 from J, leaving 16 bases between them. CDR3 length equals 17 residues. CDR1 and CDR2 (germline): LGHNA, YNFKEQ. In DNA, the CDR3 is TGTGCCAGCAGCCATGGGGGGGAGGTGGAGACTAATGAAAAACTGTTTTTT. Translated, it gives CASSHGGEVETNEKLFF.

This chain uses TRBV2 with TRBJ1-1, with 7 bases fitting TRBD1. V lost 10 bases, J lost 6 bases, and 11 bases stayed unmatched. The CDR3 runs to 13 residues. CDR1 SNHLY and CDR2 FYNNEI come from the germline V gene. The CDR3 DNA reads as TGTGCCACCGGGAGAGACAGGGCTTCTGAAGCTTTCTTT. It translates to CATGRDRASEAFF.

This clone has a handful of counts. V and J are TRBV5-6 and TRBJ2-7; TRBD2 aligns across 8 bases. Germline values: CDR1 SGHDT, CDR2 YYEEEE. This CDR3 is built from 14 residues. Losses at the gene ends were 1 base for V and 5 bases for J; bases not matched to a gene: 5. The CDR3 region is CASSLYGRGDEQYF. CDR3 nucleotide sequence: TGTGCCAGCAGCTTGTACGGGAGGGGAGACGAGCAGTACTTC. The whole variable domain, filled in from reference TRBV5-6 and TRBJ2-7, reads DAGVTQSPTHLIKTRGQQVTLRCSPKSGHDTVSWYQQALGQGPQFIFQYYEEEERQRGNFPDRFSGHQFPNYSSELNVNALLLGDSALYLCASSLYGRGDEQYFGPGTRLTVT.

The chain is built from TRBV9 and TRBJ2-6; a possible D gene is TRBD2 (5 bases). V lost 1 base and J lost 1, with 15 bases in between. CDR1 and CDR2 (germline): SGDLS, YYNGEE. The CDR3 is 18 amino acids. The CDR3 reads CASSVLAFSVSGANVLTF. In nucleotides, the CDR3 is TGTGCCAGCAGCGTACTAGCTTTTTCGGTTTCTGGGGCCAACGTCCTGACTTTC.

This chain uses TRBV24-1 with TRBJ2-3; D remains unclear. The ends were cut back, 0 bases at V and 6 bases at J, with 3 bases in the middle. Germline lookup yields CDR1 KGHDR and CDR2 SFDVKD. The CDR3 runs to 12 residues. The CDR3 reads CATSDLSDTQYF. CDR3 DNA sequence: TGTGCCACCAGTGATTTGTCGGATACGCAGTATTTT.

The chain recombines TRBV7-2 with TRBJ2-1, with D perhaps matching TRBD1 (6 bases). CDR1 and CDR2 (germline): SGHTA, FQGNSA. Trimming shortened V by 4 bases and J by 2 bases, and 9 bases separated the two germline ends. This CDR3 is 14 amino acids long. The CDR3 DNA reads as TGTGCCAGCAGCTGGGGGACAACCTACAATGAGCAGTTCTTC. Protein sequence: CASSWGTTYNEQFF.

The rearrangement links TRBV4-1 to TRBJ2-3; a weak D match, TRBD2 (5 bases). Trimming pared 1 base from V and 4 bases from J, leaving 15 bases between. Germline CDR1 is MGHRA and CDR2 is YSYEKL. This CDR3 comprises 16 residues. The CDR3 loop reads CASSQVPERRSDTQYF. In DNA, the CDR3 is TGCGCCAGCAGCCAAGTCCCCGAGAGGAGGTCAGATACGCAGTATTTT.

This clone came up a few times. The chain couples TRBV11-3 to TRBJ2-7, with TRBD2 matching 10 bases. The germline V gene has CDR1 SGHNT and CDR2 YENEEA. This CDR3 is 17 amino acids long. J lost 2 bases, V lost 2 bases, and 9 bases had no gene match. Here the CDR3 DNA reads TGTGCCAGCAGCTTATTTGACGGAGCGGGGGGGCCCTACGAGCAGTACTTC. Its translation is CASSLFDGAGGPYEQYF.

CDR3 nucleotides: TGTGCCAGCAGCTCGGGAGGTGTACGCTACACCTTC. Translation: CASSSGGVRYTF. This chain links TRBV7-2 with TRBJ1-2; D is undetermined. CDR1 and CDR2 (germline): SGHTA, FQGNSA. Trimming shortened V by 4 bases and J by 9 bases, and 12 bases separated the two germline ends. This CDR3 has 12 residues.

The chain uses TRBV9 and TRBJ1-2; 8 bases align to TRBD1. This CDR3 spans 14 amino acids. CDR1 SGDLS and CDR2 YYNGEE come from the germline V gene. After removal of 2 bases from V and 4 bases from J, the junction contained 4 bases not matched to a gene. CDR3 region: CASSVTGTGYGYTF. In nucleotides, the CDR3 is TGTGCCAGCAGCGTCACCGGGACAGGCTATGGCTACACCTTC.

The V and J genes are TRBV7-2 and TRBJ2-2, with D possibly being TRBD1 (6 bases). Germline V gene lookup returns CDR1 SGHTA and CDR2 FQGNSA. V was shortened by 5 bases and J by 7 bases, with 20 bases between the two germline ends. This CDR3 region has 16 residues. CDR3 nucleotides: TGTGCCAGCAGCAGCTTAGGTCCAGGGGTTAACGGGGAGCTGTTTTTT. Translated: CASSSLGPGVNGELFF.

This sequence joins TRBV4-1 and TRBJ2-1; TRBD2 matches at 7 bases. Germline-derived CDR1 and CDR2 are MGHRA and YSYEKL. CDR3 length: 19 amino acids. With V trimmed by 2 bases and J by 0 bases, 13 bases remained unmatched. In nucleotides, the CDR3 is TGCGCCAGCAGCCAAAGACTAGCTATTTCCCCAAGCTCCTACAATGAGCAGTTCTTC. Protein product: CASSQRLAISPSSYNEQFF.

The chain links TRBV2 to TRBJ2-3, with 7 bases matching TRBD2. CDR1 SNHLY and CDR2 FYNNEI come from the germline V gene. Unmatched junction bases numbered 4, after V lost 3 bases and J lost 4 bases. The CDR3 length is 14 residues. CDR3 in DNA: TGTGCCAGCAGTGAGGGAGGGCCGGCAGATACGCAGTATTTT. Translating it yields CASSEGGPADTQYF.

The V and J genes are TRBV6-6 and TRBJ1-5; a weak D match, TRBD1 (6 bases). The V gene's germline CDR1 is MNHNY and CDR2 SVGAGI (reference sequence). This CDR3 contains 13 residues. V lost 6 bases, J lost 6 bases, and 12 bases lay in between. In DNA, the CDR3 is TGTGCCAGCAGACAGGGTTCGTTTCAGCCCCAGCATTTT. This sequence encodes CASRQGSFQPQHF.

V gene TRBV7-2 combines with J gene TRBJ2-2; 8 nucleotides match TRBD2. With 5 bases clipped from V and 9 bases from J, the junction kept 11 bases outside the gene matches. The CDR3 length is 15 residues. Germline loops: CDR1 SGHTA, CDR2 FQGNSA. The chain's CDR3 is CASSLMDPGGRELFF. The CDR3 DNA sequence: TGTGCCAGCAGCCTGATGGACCCGGGAGGGAGGGAGCTGTTTTTT. Full variable domain (outside the CDR3, taken from reference TRBV7-2 and TRBJ2-2): GAGVSQSPSNKVTEKGKDVELRCDPISGHTALYWYRQSLGQGLEFLIYFQGNSAPDKSGLPSDRFSAERTGGSVSTLTIQRTQQEDSAVYLCASSLMDPGGRELFFGEGSRLTVL.

This clone has more than one count but fewer than ten. V gene TRBV5-6 combines with J gene TRBJ1-6; D is unresolved. This CDR3 is 13 amino acids long. Trimming cost V 0 bases and J 7 bases, with 5 bases left between them. Germline V gene sequence: CDR1 SGHDT, CDR2 YYEEEE. The CDR3 loop is CASSLGGNSPLHF. The CDR3 DNA reads as TGTGCCAGCAGCTTGGGAGGGAATTCACCCCTCCACTTT.

This sequence joins TRBV9 and TRBJ1-3; TRBD1 is a possible D gene (6 bases). Deletions cut 4 bases from V and 0 bases from J, with 14 bases between. The CDR3 length is 16 residues. Germline values: CDR1 SGDLS, CDR2 YYNGEE. The CDR3 DNA sequence: TGTGCCAGCAGCTCGACCCAGGGGCCCTCTGGAAACACCATATATTTT. Translation: CASSSTQGPSGNTIYF.